The entry below describes one T cell receptor beta chain. TCRdb's table, derived via immunoSEQ multiplex PCR, lists solely in-frame clones and lacks some. The sample lists fewer than 100,000 clones, around 82% seen once, with about 17% in the top ten. The record originates from a study of Ad26.COV2.S vaccination and SARS-CoV-2 variants. Germline CDR1 and CDR2: MGHRA and YSYEKL. V lost 0 bases to trimming and J lost 7 bases, with 13 bases between them. The CDR3 has 15 residues. The sequence came from a human donor who had recovered from COVID-19. Sample: peripheral blood, taken after recovery from COVID-19. V and J are TRBV4-1 and TRBJ1-5; D unclear. The CDR3 coding sequence is TGCGCCAGCAGCCAAGATGGCGGGCGGCAACAGCCCCAGCATTTT. Translation gives CASSQDGGRQQPQHF.